Shown below are 5 T cell receptor beta chains from a single sample sequenced in a study of blood T cells in healthy people across ages. Together with a sample-barcoded 5' primer, a J-beta primer mix was included in a second PCR lasting about 7 to 11 cycles. TCRdb itself ran the 5' RACE reads through MiXCR, one entry per CDR3 protein. The table shows approximately 1.5 million distinct CDR3 sequences, with less than 45% occurring only once. The sample was blood. The receptors here all came from a woman aged 18-29 years in good health.

V usage is TRBV20-1 and J usage is TRBJ2-7; 15 bases line up with TRBD2. The V and J ends lost 5 bases and 5 bases, in that order; junction bases with no gene match: 7. Looked up from germline, CDR1 is DFQATT and CDR2 is SNEGSKA (reference sequence). The CDR3 has 15 residues. The CDR3 spells CSAPGTSGGIHEQYF. DNA for the CDR3: TGCAGTGCTCCTGGGACTAGCGGGGGGATCCACGAGCAGTACTTC.

In this sample, this clonotype turned up once. This chain uses TRBV29-1 with TRBJ1-2; D unclear. CDR1 SQVTM and CDR2 ANQGSEA come from the germline V gene. CDR3 length equals 11 residues. Trimming removed 5 bases from V and 2 bases from J, with 6 bases in between. DNA of the CDR3: TGCAGCGTTCTGGAAAACTATGGCTACACCTTC. It encodes CSVLENYGYTF.

The genes are TRBV6-5 and TRBJ1-1; D is unclear. The germline V and J ends were trimmed by 2 bases and 1 base, with 2 bases remaining between them. The CDR3 is 12 amino acids. The germline CDR1 and CDR2 sequences are MNHEY and SVGAGI. Here the CDR3 DNA reads TGTGCCAGCAGTTACAAGAACACTGAAGCTTTCTTT. Translating it yields CASSYKNTEAFF.

J is TRBJ1-3 and V is TRBV20-1; 9 bases are shared with TRBD1. The CDR3 length is 15 residues. CDR1 DFQATT and CDR2 SNEGSKA come from the germline V gene (reference sequence). The ends lost 4 bases at V and 3 bases at J; junction bases unmatched: 7. This chain's CDR3 is CSAITGTGFGNTIYF. CDR3 bases: TGCAGTGCTATAACTGGGACAGGGTTTGGAAACACCATATATTTT.

This clonotype was seen many times. The J gene is TRBJ1-1, the V gene TRBV4-3; maybe TRBD1 (5 bases). This CDR3 is built from 16 residues. V lost 3 bases, J lost 3 bases, and 17 bases lay in between. Germline V CDR1 and CDR2: LGHNA, YSLEER. The CDR3 reads CASSHTTGRRDTEAFF. CDR3 DNA: TGCGCCAGCAGCCATACCACGGGGCGCCGGGACACTGAAGCTTTCTTT.